The next 24 T cell receptor beta chains were all read from a single sample in a study of cytomegalovirus exposure and HLA in healthy donors. 13 Jbeta primers and 60 Vbeta primers were used for the PCR. Measured with immunoSEQ multiplex PCR; TCRdb has only the in-frame clones, and not every one. The sample records some 150,000 clones, around 80% being singletons. The sample taken for sequencing was PBMCs. The origin of the receptors is a man aged 40-49 years in good health and CMV-seronegative.

This chain uses TRBV7-8 with TRBJ2-3; tentative D call: TRBD1 (5 bases). Trimming removed 2 bases from V and 0 bases from J, with 9 bases in between. This CDR3 contains 15 residues. Germline V CDR1 and CDR2: SGHVS, FQNEAQ. The CDR3 reads CASSLTGASTDTQYF. For the CDR3, the DNA is TGTGCCAGCAGCTTAACTGGGGCTAGCACAGATACGCAGTATTTT.

The chain combines TRBV21-1 with TRBJ2-1; the D call in the table, TRBD1, was not verified against the DNA. TRBV21-1 is shown as a pseudogene. This CDR3 is 19 amino acids long. This CDR3 reads CASSKALTSDRYWYNEQFF. The CDR3 DNA follows: TGTGCCAGCAGCAAAGCGCTCACCTCGGACAGATACTGGTACAATGAGCAGTTCTTC.

V is TRBV11-1 and J is TRBJ2-6; the D is unclear. V lost 3 bases and J 0 bases, leaving 9 bases between the germline ends. CDR3 length: 16 amino acids. Per germline, CDR1 SGHAT and CDR2 FQDESV (reference sequence). The CDR3 DNA follows: TGTGCCAGCAGCTTCGGCCGAGGCTCTGGGGCCAACGTCCTGACTTTC. Encoded protein: CASSFGRGSGANVLTF.

The genes are TRBV28 and TRBJ1-5; 8 bases match TRBD1. Germline CDR1 MDHEN, CDR2 SYDVKM. V shed 6 bases, J shed 4 bases, and the junction held 5 bases outside the gene matches. This CDR3 is 14 amino acids long. The CDR3 nucleotides read TGTGCCAGCAGAACGACAGGGGAGAATCAGCCCCAGCATTTT. Its protein product is CASRTTGENQPQHF.

The J gene is TRBJ2-5, the V gene TRBV7-9; 8 nucleotides match TRBD2. CDR3 size: 14 residues. The ends lost 6 bases at V and 5 bases at J; junction bases unmatched: 8. Germline V gene lookup returns CDR1 SEHNR and CDR2 FQNEAQ (reference sequence). CDR3 sequence reads: CASRIGGGEETQYF. The CDR3 nucleotides read TGTGCCAGCAGAATCGGGGGGGGTGAGGAGACCCAGTACTTC.

The chain is built from TRBV6-1 and TRBJ2-7; 8 positions agree with TRBD1. Looked up from germline, CDR1 is MNHNS and CDR2 is SASEGT. V trimming: 6 bases; J trimming: 2 bases; junction bases outside the gene matches: 3. This CDR3 has 13 amino acids. CDR3 in DNA: TGTGCCAGCAGGCGACAGGGGCCCTACGAGCAGTACTTC. Residues: CASRRQGPYEQYF.

This chain uses TRBV25-1 with TRBJ2-2; 7 bases are shared with TRBD2. The junction had 6 bases not matched to a gene; V was cut back by 5 bases and J by 6 bases. The V gene's germline CDR1 is MGHDK and CDR2 SYGVNS. The CDR3 totals 14 residues. This CDR3 is CASSPQGGPGELFF. CDR3 coding DNA: TGTGCCAGCAGTCCGCAGGGAGGGCCCGGGGAGCTGTTTTTT.

The chain uses TRBV5-1 and TRBJ2-7; 7 bases fit TRBD1. With V trimmed by 1 base and J by 2 bases, 3 bases remained unmatched. CDR1 SGHRS and CDR2 YFSETQ come from the germline V gene. The CDR3 runs 14 residues. The CDR3 DNA reads as TGCGCCAGCAGCTTGTCGGACAGGACCTACGAGCAGTACTTC. This gives the protein CASSLSDRTYEQYF.

CDR3 nucleotide sequence: TGTGCCAGCAGTTACGGGACTAGCGGGGGCTCCTACGAGCAGTACTTC. Its translation is CASSYGTSGGSYEQYF. This chain links TRBV6-6 with TRBJ2-7; 14 bases fit TRBD2. This CDR3 has 16 amino acids. Trimming at V came to 2 bases and at J to 0 bases, leaving 0 bases not matched to a gene. From germline, CDR1 is MNHNY and CDR2 SVGAGI (reference sequence).

This rearrangement joins TRBV7-9 to TRBJ2-7; D perhaps matches TRBD1 (5 bases). This CDR3 region has 15 residues. Per germline, CDR1 SEHNR and CDR2 FQNEAQ (reference sequence). Trimming removed 1 base from V and 1 base from J, with 11 bases in between. CDR3 residues: CASSLVRAGSYEQYF. The CDR3 DNA reads as TGTGCCAGCAGCTTAGTACGGGCAGGGTCCTACGAGCAGTACTTC.

V and J are TRBV27 and TRBJ1-5; the D is unclear. The CDR3 has 14 residues. Germline V gene sequence: CDR1 MNHEY, CDR2 SMNVEV (reference sequence). Trimming took off 2 bases at V and 2 bases at J, with 7 bases between the two ends. The chain's CDR3 is CASSLNGGNQPQHF. The CDR3 coding sequence is TGTGCCAGCAGTTTAAACGGGGGCAATCAGCCCCAGCATTTT.

The rearrangement links TRBV6-1 to TRBJ2-7; D uncertain. V was shortened by 0 bases and J by 3 bases, with 12 bases between the two germline ends. This CDR3 region has 15 residues. Germline CDR1 MNHNS, CDR2 SASEGT. CDR3 loop: CASSEALFSSYEQYF. CDR3 sequence (DNA): TGTGCCAGCAGTGAAGCTCTTTTTAGTAGCTACGAGCAGTACTTC.

For this clone: Sequence at one end of the junction differs from germline and may be a read error. The chain uses TRBV2 and TRBJ2-4; a possible D gene is TRBD2 (5 bases). Germline-derived CDR1 and CDR2 are SNHLY and FYNNEI. There are 15 residues in the CDR3. CDR3 loop: CASSESGLAKNSQYF. The CDR3 DNA sequence: TGTGCCAGCAGTGAATCTGGCCTAGCCAAAAACAGTCAGTACTTC.

The gene calls are TRBV28 and TRBJ1-1; TRBD1 is a possible D gene (6 bases). The CDR3 contains 13 residues. The V gene's germline CDR1 is MDHEN and CDR2 SYDVKM. Trimming shortened V by 3 bases and J by 5 bases, and 10 bases separated the two germline ends. The CDR3 loop reads CASSFRTDTEAFF. CDR3 nucleotides: TGTGCCAGCAGTTTTCGGACAGATACTGAAGCTTTCTTT. The variable domain in full, completed from reference TRBV28 and TRBJ1-1, reads DVKVTQSSRYLVKRTGEKVFLECVQDMDHENMFWYRQDPGLGLRLIYFSYDVKMKEKGDIPEGYSVSREKKERFSLILESASTNQTSMYLCASSFRTDTEAFFGQGTRLTVV.

The table lists this clone with a few counts. The rearrangement joins TRBV30 to TRBJ2-6; unclear D gene. V lost 1 base and J 3 bases, leaving 13 bases between the germline ends. Looked up from germline, CDR1 is GTSNPN and CDR2 is SVGIG (reference sequence). This CDR3 comprises 16 residues. The CDR3 coding sequence is TGTGCCTGGAGTGCAGACGCGACGGGTGGGGCCAACGTCCTGACTTTC. Amino acid sequence: CAWSADATGGANVLTF.

This clone appeared a few times. The J gene is TRBJ2-1, the V gene TRBV13; TRBD2 matches 8 bases. The germline gives CDR1 PRHDT, CDR2 FYEKMQ (reference sequence). This CDR3 is built from 16 residues. V trimming: 1 base; J trimming: 5 bases; junction bases outside the gene matches: 7. Written as DNA, the CDR3 is TGTGCCAGCAGCTTAGCCCGGACGGGAGGGAACAATGAGCAGTTCTTC. Translation: CASSLARTGGNNEQFF.

CDR3 nucleotides: TGTGCCAGCAGCTCGTTGGACAGGCCAACCGGGGAGCTGTTTTTT. This codes for CASSSLDRPTGELFF. The chain carries TRBV5-4 and TRBJ2-2, with 7 bases identical to TRBD1. CDR1 is SGHNT and CDR2 is YYREEE in the germline V gene (reference sequence). V trimming: 3 bases; J trimming: 5 bases; junction bases outside the gene matches: 7. The length of the CDR3 is 15 residues.

The chain combines TRBV5-5 with TRBJ2-7, with 8 bases fitting TRBD1. Germline CDR1 reads SGHKS; CDR2 reads YYEKEE (reference sequence). The CDR3 length is 17 residues. The ends lost 4 bases at V and 0 bases at J; junction bases unmatched: 12. The CDR3: CASSRAFRTGSSYEQYF. CDR3 in DNA: TGTGCCAGCAGCCGGGCCTTCAGGACAGGGTCCTCCTACGAGCAGTACTTC.

The chain is built from TRBV7-6 and TRBJ2-1; possible D gene TRBD2, 6 bases. The V gene's germline CDR1 is SGHVS and CDR2 FNYEAQ. The CDR3 totals 16 residues. The V and J ends lost 2 bases and 0 bases respectively, with 11 bases between them. The CDR3 DNA reads TGTGCCAGCAGCTTAAAACTAGCTAGCTCCTACAATGAGCAGTTCTTC. It translates to CASSLKLASSYNEQFF. Filled out from reference TRBV7-6 and TRBJ2-1, the complete variable domain reads GAGVSQSPRYKVTKRGQDVALRCDPISGHVSLYWYRQALGQGPEFLTYFNYEAQQDKSGLPNDRFSAERPEGSISTLTIQRTEQRDSAMYRCASSLKLASSYNEQFFGPGTRLTVL.

The chain joins TRBV4-3 to TRBJ2-3; the match to TRBD1 covers 7 bases. J gave up 2 bases and V 2 bases, and 10 bases lay outside the gene matches. The CDR3 is 17 residues long. The germline V gene has CDR1 LGHNA and CDR2 YSLEER. The CDR3 DNA is TGCGCCAGCAGCCAACTTCAACCCGGGACAGACACAGATACGCAGTATTTT. It translates to CASSQLQPGTDTDTQYF.

The chain joins TRBV6-5 to TRBJ2-1, with D perhaps TRBD1 (6 bases). The CDR3 is 12 amino acids. Germline loops: CDR1 MNHEY, CDR2 SVGAGI. With 6 bases removed from V and 7 bases from J, the gap between germline ends came to 10 bases. The chain's CDR3 is CASRLTGNEQFF. The CDR3 DNA sequence: TGTGCCAGCAGATTAACAGGGAATGAGCAGTTCTTC.

Here the CDR3 DNA reads TGTTTGGTCAGGGCCAGGACCGGGGAGCTGTTTTTT. It specifies CLVRARTGELFF. The V and J genes are TRBV2 and TRBJ2-2; D is possibly TRBD1 (5 bases). CDR3 size: 12 residues. Germline CDR1 reads SNHLY; CDR2 reads FYNNEI.

Regarding this clone: The junction does not match germline at one end; this may be a read error. The J gene is TRBJ1-4, the V gene TRBV7-9; D unresolved. The CDR3 totals 14 residues. Germline assignment: CDR1 SEHNR and CDR2 FQNEAQ (reference sequence). CDR3 sequence (DNA): TGTTCCAGCAGCTTAGCCGGGACTAATGAAAAACTGTTTTTT. Translating gives CSSSLAGTNEKLFF. The full variable domain, in which reference TRBV7-9 and TRBJ1-4 provide the parts outside the CDR3, is DTGVSQNPRHKITKRGQNVTFRCDPISEHNRLYWYRQTLGQGPEFLTYFQNEAQLEKSRLLSDRFSAERPKGSFSTLEIQRTEQGDSAMYLCSSSLAGTNEKLFFGSGTQLSVL.

The chain employs TRBV9 and TRBJ2-7; TRBD2 aligns across 9 bases. Trimming at V came to 2 bases and at J to 2 bases, leaving 5 bases not matched to a gene. CDR1 is SGDLS and CDR2 is YYNGEE in the germline V gene. The CDR3 runs to 15 residues. The CDR3 DNA reads as TGTGCCAGCAGCGTTTGGGCTAGCGGGACCTACGAGCAGTACTTC. Translating it yields CASSVWASGTYEQYF.